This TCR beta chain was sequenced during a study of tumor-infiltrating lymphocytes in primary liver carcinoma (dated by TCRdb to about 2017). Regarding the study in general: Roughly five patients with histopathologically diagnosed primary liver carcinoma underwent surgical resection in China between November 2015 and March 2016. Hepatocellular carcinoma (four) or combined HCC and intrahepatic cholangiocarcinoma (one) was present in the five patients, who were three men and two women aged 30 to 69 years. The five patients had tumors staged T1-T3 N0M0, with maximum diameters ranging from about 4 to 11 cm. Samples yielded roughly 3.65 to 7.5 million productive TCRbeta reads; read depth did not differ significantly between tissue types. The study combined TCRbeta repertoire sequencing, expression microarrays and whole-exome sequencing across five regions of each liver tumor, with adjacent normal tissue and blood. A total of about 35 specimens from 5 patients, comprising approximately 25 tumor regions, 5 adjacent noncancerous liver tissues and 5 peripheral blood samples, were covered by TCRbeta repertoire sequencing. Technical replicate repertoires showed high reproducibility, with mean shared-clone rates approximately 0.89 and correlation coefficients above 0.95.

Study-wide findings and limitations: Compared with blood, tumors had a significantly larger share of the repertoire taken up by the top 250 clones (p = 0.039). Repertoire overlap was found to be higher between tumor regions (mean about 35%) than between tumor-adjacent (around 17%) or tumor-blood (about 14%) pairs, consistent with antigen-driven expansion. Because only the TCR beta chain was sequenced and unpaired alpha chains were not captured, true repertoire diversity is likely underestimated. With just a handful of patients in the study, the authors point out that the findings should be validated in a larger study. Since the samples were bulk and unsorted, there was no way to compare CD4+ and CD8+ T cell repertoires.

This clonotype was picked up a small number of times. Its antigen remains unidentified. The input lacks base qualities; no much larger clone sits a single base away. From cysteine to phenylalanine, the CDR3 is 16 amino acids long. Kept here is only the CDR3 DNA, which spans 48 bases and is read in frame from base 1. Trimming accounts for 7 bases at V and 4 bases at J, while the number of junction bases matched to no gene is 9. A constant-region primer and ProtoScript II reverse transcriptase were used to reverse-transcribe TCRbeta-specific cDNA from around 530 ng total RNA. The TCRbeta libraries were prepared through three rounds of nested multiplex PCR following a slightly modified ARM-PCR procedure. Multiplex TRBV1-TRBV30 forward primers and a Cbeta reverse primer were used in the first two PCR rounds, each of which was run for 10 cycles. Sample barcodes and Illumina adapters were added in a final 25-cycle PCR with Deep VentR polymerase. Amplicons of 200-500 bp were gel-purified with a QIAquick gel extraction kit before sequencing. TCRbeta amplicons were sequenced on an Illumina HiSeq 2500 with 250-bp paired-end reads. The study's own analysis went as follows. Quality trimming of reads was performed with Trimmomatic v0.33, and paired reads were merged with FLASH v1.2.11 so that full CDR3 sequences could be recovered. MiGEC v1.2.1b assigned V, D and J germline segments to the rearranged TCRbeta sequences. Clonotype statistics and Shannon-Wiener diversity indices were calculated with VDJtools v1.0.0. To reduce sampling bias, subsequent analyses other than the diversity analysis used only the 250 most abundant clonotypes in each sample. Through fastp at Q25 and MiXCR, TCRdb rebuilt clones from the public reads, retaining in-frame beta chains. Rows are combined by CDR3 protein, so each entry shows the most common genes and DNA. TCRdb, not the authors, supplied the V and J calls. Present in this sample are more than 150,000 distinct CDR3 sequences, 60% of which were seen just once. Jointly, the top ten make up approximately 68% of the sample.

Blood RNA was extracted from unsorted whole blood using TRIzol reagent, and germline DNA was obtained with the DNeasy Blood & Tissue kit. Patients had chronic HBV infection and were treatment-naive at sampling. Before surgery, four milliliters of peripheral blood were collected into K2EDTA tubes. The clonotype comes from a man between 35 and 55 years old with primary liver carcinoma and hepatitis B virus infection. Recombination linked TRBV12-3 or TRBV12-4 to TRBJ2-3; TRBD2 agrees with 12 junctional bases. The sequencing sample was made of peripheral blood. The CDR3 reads CASTNRLAGVSDTQYF. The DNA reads TGTGCCAGCACCAACAGACTAGCGGGAGTCTCAGATACGCAGTATTTT.